These 9 T cell receptor beta chains were sequenced from one sample in a study of cytomegalovirus exposure and HLA in healthy donors. Primers: 60 Vbeta forward and 13 Jbeta reverse. Clones were sequenced by immunoSEQ multiplex PCR, and TCRdb holds only the in-frame ones, with some missing. The sample gives some 110,000 clones, about 10% of which show up once; less than 4% is in the top ten. Specimen: PBMCs. These receptors all come from a man aged 25 to 45 in good health and CMV-seronegative.

The chain couples TRBV28 to TRBJ2-3, with TRBD2 matching over 7 bases. The CDR3 has 15 residues. Trimming took 6 bases from V and 5 from J; bases not matched to a gene: 11. Germline assignment: CDR1 MDHEN and CDR2 SYDVKM. The CDR3 bases are TGTGCCAGCAGAGGTAGCGGGTCGAACGAAGATACGCAGTATTTT. Protein: CASRGSGSNEDTQYF.

As DNA, the CDR3 is TGTGCCAGCAGTGGGAGACAGGGGGCGCACCAAGAGACCCAGTACTTC. This gives the protein CASSGRQGAHQETQYF. The chain couples TRBV2 to TRBJ2-5, with 10 bases fitting TRBD1. Per germline, CDR1 SNHLY and CDR2 FYNNEI. The CDR3 runs 16 residues. V was clipped by 4 bases and J by 0 bases; unmatched bases: 5.

V is TRBV4-1 and J is TRBJ1-4; no definite D call. Deletions cut 0 bases from V and 4 bases from J, with 9 bases between. The CDR3 consists of 15 residues. Germline CDR1 reads MGHRA; CDR2 reads YSYEKL. The DNA of the CDR3 is TGCGCCAGCAGCCAAGAGCCGGGGAATAATGAAAAACTGTTTTTT. As protein: CASSQEPGNNEKLFF.

This clone was seen more than once but under ten times. The rearrangement joins TRBV4-1 to TRBJ2-7; D not resolved. The V and J ends lost 1 base and 3 bases respectively, with 13 bases between them. CDR1 and CDR2 (germline): MGHRA, YSYEKL. The CDR3 contains 15 residues. CDR3 nucleotide sequence: TGCGCCAGCAGCCAAGGTTCGCCACCACACTACGAGCAGTACTTC. Its protein is CASSQGSPPHYEQYF.

This clone appeared a few times. In DNA form, the CDR3 reads TGTGCCAGCAGCTTAACCGGGTCTAGCGGGCCGAGCTCCTACAATGAGCAGTTCTTC. The encoded protein is CASSLTGSSGPSSYNEQFF. The chain combines TRBV7-3 with TRBJ2-1, with 8 positions matching TRBD2. The CDR3 sequence is 19 residues long. CDR1 and CDR2 from the germline V gene are SGHTA and FQGTGA. The junction had 10 bases not matched to a gene; V was cut back by 0 bases and J by 0 bases.

This clone came up a few times. The V and J genes are TRBV5-1 and TRBJ1-1, with 11 positions matching TRBD1. The CDR3 totals 16 residues. The germline V gene encodes CDR1 SGHRS and CDR2 YFSETQ. V trimming: 4 bases; J trimming: 6 bases; junction bases outside the gene matches: 11. This CDR3 is CASSIDAGTGGSEAFF. CDR3 nucleotides: TGCGCCAGCAGCATCGATGCCGGGACAGGGGGTTCTGAAGCTTTCTTT.

V usage is TRBV10-3 and J usage is TRBJ2-1; D ambiguous. The germline CDR1 and CDR2 sequences are ENHRY and SYGVKD. The V gene lost 3 bases and the J gene lost 3 bases, with 3 bases spanning the gap. The CDR3 length is 12 residues. The CDR3 loop reads CAISDNYNEQFF. CDR3 DNA sequence: TGTGCCATCAGTGACAACTACAATGAGCAGTTCTTC.

The V call is TRBV6-5, the J call TRBJ1-2, with D possibly TRBD1 on 5 matching bases. The CDR3 contains 15 residues. The germline V and J ends were trimmed by 2 bases and 6 bases, with 16 bases remaining between them. Germline-derived CDR1 and CDR2 are MNHEY and SVGAGI. CDR3 sequence: CASSYRGTVSNGYTF. DNA of the CDR3: TGTGCCAGCAGTTACCGCGGGACCGTGAGCAATGGCTACACCTTC.

The CDR3 coding sequence is TGTGCCAGCAGCCGCTCACGACAAGCCATTCAGTACTTC. Translating gives CASSRSRQAIQYF. The V call is TRBV11-3, the J call TRBJ2-4; no definite D call. The CDR3 loop spans 13 amino acids. Germline CDR1 SGHNT, CDR2 YENEEA. The V and J ends lost 5 bases and 9 bases respectively, with 14 bases between them. Full variable domain (rest looked up from reference TRBV11-3 and TRBJ2-4): EAGVVQSPRYKIIEKKQPVAFWCNPISGHNTLYWYLQNLGQGPELLIRYENEEAVDDSQLPKDRFSAERLKGVDSTLKIQPAELGDSAVYLCASSRSRQAIQYFGAGTRLSVL.